Following are 7 T cell receptor beta chains from one sample sequenced in a study of blood T cell repertoires in COVID-19. The repertoire was sequenced with immunoSEQ multiplex PCR; TCRdb's copy has only in-frame clones and lacks some. The table has about 160,000 clones, roughly nine tenths seen once. Sequencing was carried out using peripheral blood. The receptor set was obtained from a man aged 60 to 75 with active or convalescent COVID-19.

This clone was seen only once. This chain uses TRBV2 with TRBJ2-1, with 9 bases lining up with TRBD1. V lost 10 bases, J lost 9 bases, and 13 bases stayed unmatched. Germline CDR1 is SNHLY and CDR2 is FYNNEI. The CDR3 runs to 14 residues. CDR3 coding DNA: TGTGCCACCTCCGAGGACAGGGGTCGTTTTGAGCAGTTCTTC. This translates into CATSEDRGRFEQFF.

The chain joins TRBV6-4 to TRBJ1-2, with 7 bases that match TRBD1. Germline assignment: CDR1 MRHNA and CDR2 SNTAGT. J gave up 5 bases and V 6 bases, and 12 bases lay outside the gene matches. This CDR3 has 15 residues. The CDR3 DNA reads as TGTGCCAGCAGAATTATCGACAGGGTAGGATATGGCTACACCTTC. Translated: CASRIIDRVGYGYTF.

DNA of the CDR3: TGTGCCACCAGCAGAGATCGTGGCAGGGGTGGCTACGAGCAGTACTTC. Protein: CATSRDRGRGGYEQYF. This chain uses TRBV15 with TRBJ2-7; maybe TRBD1 (6 bases). Trimming left V 0 bases short and J 3 bases short, with 15 bases between. The CDR3 covers 16 residues. Germline CDR1 and CDR2: LNHNV and YYDKDF (reference sequence).

The CDR3 DNA sequence: TGTGCCAGCAGCTTAGGTCTAGCGGGAGGGAGAGAGACCCAGTACTTC. Translation gives CASSLGLAGGRETQYF. This chain joins TRBV11-2 and TRBJ2-5; 12 nucleotides align to TRBD2. Germline CDR1 reads SGHAT; CDR2 reads FQNNGV. V lost 1 base and J lost 4; bases outside the gene matches: 4. This CDR3 has 16 residues.

This clone showed up just a few times. V is TRBV18 and J is TRBJ1-1, with 7 bases identical to TRBD1. V shed 1 base and J 0 bases; nucleotides not matched to a gene: 8. The CDR3 sequence is 17 residues long. CDR1 KGHSH and CDR2 LQKENI come from the germline V gene. The CDR3 coding sequence is TGTGCCAGCTCACCACGGAGTGGGACAGAAATGAACACTGAAGCTTTCTTT. It translates to CASSPRSGTEMNTEAFF.

The chain links TRBV3-1 (or the pseudogene TRBV3-2) to TRBJ1-5, with 7 bases aligning to TRBD1. The ends lost 4 bases at V and 4 bases at J; junction bases unmatched: 10. The CDR3 sequence is 16 residues long. From germline, CDR1 is LGHDT and CDR2 YNNKEL (reference sequence). The CDR3 loop is CASSRGTANPNQPQHF. For the CDR3, the DNA is TGTGCCAGCAGCCGCGGGACAGCGAACCCTAATCAGCCCCAGCATTTT.

The CDR3 protein is CASIPDSYTEAFF. The CDR3 nucleotides are TGTGCCAGCATCCCCGACAGCTACACTGAAGCTTTCTTT. The chain is built from TRBV7-9 and TRBJ1-1; tentative D call: TRBD1 (5 bases). Trimming left V 7 bases short and J 3 bases short, with 12 bases between. Germline V gene lookup returns CDR1 SEHNR and CDR2 FQNEAQ (reference sequence). The CDR3 totals 13 residues.